The 5 T cell receptor beta chains below all came from one sample that was sequenced in a study of beta chain features in type 1 diabetes. Broader study findings: Type 1 diabetes patients had moderately but significantly shorter TCRB CDR3s in all four CD4+ subsets.

These receptors have no known antigen. Reverse transcribing all isolated RNA meant expressed TCRB transcripts were sequenced. The repertoire was sequenced with immunoSEQ multiplex PCR; TCRdb's copy has only in-frame clones and lacks some. The sample has 600,000 to 700,000 clones; 10% to 15% are singletons. What was sequenced was naive CD4+ T cells from blood. These receptors originate from a man younger than 35 with type 1 diabetes.

This clone has more than one count but fewer than ten. Other DNA sequences in this specimen translate into the identical CDR3. The V and J genes are TRBV29-1 and TRBJ2-2; 8 bases fit TRBD1. Trimming removed 6 bases from V and 0 bases from J; junction bases left unmatched: 6. This CDR3 region has 15 residues. Germline values: CDR1 SQVTM, CDR2 ANQGSEA. Here the CDR3 DNA reads TGCAGCGTCGGGACAGGTGATACGAACACCGGGGAGCTGTTTTTT. Translation gives CSVGTGDTNTGELFF.

V and J are TRBV29-1 and TRBJ1-2, with 9 bases matching TRBD1. The germline V gene encodes CDR1 SQVTM and CDR2 ANQGSEA. The junction had 5 bases not matched to a gene; V was cut back by 4 bases and J by 5 bases. The CDR3 is 13 amino acids. The CDR3 bases are TGCAGCGTTGCGGACAGGGGATCTTATGGCTACACCTTC. Amino acids: CSVADRGSYGYTF.

As to this clone: Mismatch with germline at one junction end may stem from a read error. The rearrangement joins TRBV27 to TRBJ2-1; D unresolved. Germline V CDR1 and CDR2: MNHEY, SMNVEV (reference sequence). There are 14 residues in the CDR3. In DNA form, the CDR3 reads TGTGCCAGCAGTTCGAGTGGGTCCTCCAATGAGCAGTTCTTC. This codes for CASSSSGSSNEQFF.

This clone showed up just a few times. V gene TRBV30 combines with J gene TRBJ1-5; D unclear. This CDR3 comprises 13 residues. Per the germline V gene, CDR1 is GTSNPN and CDR2 is SVGIG (reference sequence). With 1 base removed from V and 2 bases from J, the gap between germline ends came to 6 bases. CDR3: CAWSGEGNQPQHF. The CDR3 region has the DNA TGTGCCTGGAGTGGCGAGGGCAATCAGCCCCAGCATTTT.

There are a few counts of this clone. This rearrangement joins TRBV29-1 to TRBJ1-2; TRBD1 aligns across 7 bases. Germline CDR1 is SQVTM and CDR2 is ANQGSEA. V lost 3 bases and J lost 5; bases outside the gene matches: 9. This CDR3 is 14 amino acids long. The CDR3: CSVDFATGWYGYTF. CDR3 DNA: TGCAGCGTTGACTTTGCGACAGGGTGGTATGGCTACACCTTC.